The entry that follows covers one T cell receptor beta chain sequence. The protocol was immunoSEQ multiplex PCR, while the TCRdb copy is restricted to in-frame clones and leaves out a portion. Among a few hundred thousand clones listed, 86% were seen once. The data derive from a study of blood T cell repertoires in COVID-19. Across the whole study: T cells, B-cell-depleted T cells, or PBMCs provided the cDNA or gDNA that served as material.

In germline, CDR1 is SQVTM, CDR2 ANQGSEA. The ends were cut back, 2 bases at V and 8 bases at J, with 15 bases in the middle. CDR3 length: 13 amino acids. The sequence derives from a woman between 25 and 40 years old who had been exposed to COVID-19. Sequencing input: PBMCs or T cells enriched from blood (not recorded which). This chain uses TRBV29-1 with TRBJ1-2; a possible D gene is TRBD1 (6 bases). The chain's CDR3 is CSVESTGLGGYTF. Written as DNA, the CDR3 is TGCAGCGTTGAATCTACAGGGTTAGGGGGCTACACCTTC. The variable domain in full, with the rest retrieved from reference TRBV29-1 and TRBJ1-2, is SAVISQKPSRDICQRGTSLTIQCQVDSQVTMMFWYRQQPGQSLTLIATANQGSEATYESGFVIDKFPISRPNLTFSTLTVSNMSPEDSSIYLCSVESTGLGGYTFGSGTRLTVV.